This T cell receptor (beta chain) was identified in a study of T cell clones after liver transplantation. The CDR3 covers 16 residues. In germline, CDR1 is SGHDT, CDR2 YYEEEE. Unmatched junction bases numbered 5, after V lost 0 bases and J lost 4 bases. Assay: immunoSEQ multiplex PCR; the TCRdb copy retains only in-frame clones and omits some. This repertoire shows approximately 75,000 clones, about four fifths found once; its top ten account for approximately 0.81%. The rearrangement uses TRBV5-6 and TRBJ2-5; 11 bases line up with TRBD2. This receptor was identified in a human patient who received a liver transplant. Some T cells may be supplied by the graft donor. Sequencing was performed on CD4+ T cells from blood, taken 12 months after liver transplant. This CDR3 reads CASSLVPSGRRETQYF. CDR3 bases: TGTGCCAGCAGCTTGGTACCTAGCGGGAGGAGAGAGACCCAGTACTTC.